These 4 T cell receptor beta chains were sequenced from one sample in a study of T-cell reconstitution after alpha-beta-depleted transplantation in children. Preparation of the TCRbeta library involved a method that used unique molecular identifiers. TCRdb fed the PCR reads into MiXCR, producing one record per CDR3 protein. The sample records approximately 170,000 distinct CDR3 sequences, around 10% being singletons. The sample in question was PBMCs, obtained before TCRalphabeta/CD19-depleted stem cell transplant. The source is a boy aged 2 to 10 with acute myeloid leukemia, due to receive a stem cell transplant.

This clonotype was counted at least ten times. The chain recombines TRBV7-2 with TRBJ2-5; D tentatively fits TRBD1 or TRBD2 (5 bases each). The CDR3 length is 13 residues. Per the germline V gene, CDR1 is SGHTA and CDR2 is FQGNSA. Trimming shortened V by 5 bases and J by 3 bases, and 10 bases separated the two germline ends. This CDR3 is CASSRGPKETQYF. CDR3 DNA: TGTGCCAGCAGCCGGGGACCTAAAGAGACCCAGTACTTC. Full variable domain (remainder filled in from reference TRBV7-2 and TRBJ2-5): GAGVSQSPSNKVTEKGKDVELRCDPISGHTALYWYRQSLGQGLEFLIYFQGNSAPDKSGLPSDRFSAERTGGSVSTLTIQRTQQEDSAVYLCASSRGPKETQYFGPGTRLLVL.

The CDR3 sequence: CASSNRQGETQYF. CDR3 sequence (DNA): TGTGCCAGCAGCAACCGACAGGGTGAGACCCAGTACTTC. V and J are TRBV7-9 and TRBJ2-5, with 7 positions matching TRBD1. This CDR3 contains 13 residues. Looked up from germline, CDR1 is SEHNR and CDR2 is FQNEAQ (reference sequence). The V gene end was trimmed by 5 bases and the J gene end by 5 bases; junction bases not matched to a gene: 5.

This sequence joins TRBV19 and TRBJ1-2; D is perhaps TRBD1 (6 bases). Per germline, CDR1 LNHDA and CDR2 SQIVND (reference sequence). This CDR3 is 13 amino acids long. The V end was cut by 9 bases, the J end by 9 bases, with 20 bases between. The CDR3, as DNA: TGTGCCAGCGCGGCGGGTCAGGGGACGAGCTACACCTTC. This gives the protein CASAAGQGTSYTF.

The table lists this clonotype with many counts. The gene calls are TRBV12-3 or TRBV12-4 and TRBJ1-2; 12 positions agree with TRBD1. The CDR3 is 16 residues long. After removal of 5 bases from V and 3 bases from J, the junction contained 7 bases not matched to a gene. CDR3 residues: CASSPGDRGQDYGYTF. CDR3 in DNA: TGTGCCAGCAGTCCCGGGGACAGGGGGCAGGACTATGGCTACACCTTC.